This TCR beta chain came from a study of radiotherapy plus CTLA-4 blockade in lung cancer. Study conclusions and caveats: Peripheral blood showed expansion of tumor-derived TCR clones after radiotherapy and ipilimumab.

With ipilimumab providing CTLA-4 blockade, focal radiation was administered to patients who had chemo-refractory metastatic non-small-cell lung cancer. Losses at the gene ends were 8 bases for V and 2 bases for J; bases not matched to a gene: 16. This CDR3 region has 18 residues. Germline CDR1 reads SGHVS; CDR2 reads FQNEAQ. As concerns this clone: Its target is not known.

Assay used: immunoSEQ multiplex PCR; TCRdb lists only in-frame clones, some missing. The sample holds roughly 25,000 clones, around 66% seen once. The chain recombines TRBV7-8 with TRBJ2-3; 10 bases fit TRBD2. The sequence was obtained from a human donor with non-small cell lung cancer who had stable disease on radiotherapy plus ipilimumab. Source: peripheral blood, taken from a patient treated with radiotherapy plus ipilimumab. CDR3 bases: TGTGCCAGCTACCGACGGCGATCAGCGGGAGGGCCCACAGATACGCAGTATTTT. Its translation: CASYRRRSAGGPTDTQYF.